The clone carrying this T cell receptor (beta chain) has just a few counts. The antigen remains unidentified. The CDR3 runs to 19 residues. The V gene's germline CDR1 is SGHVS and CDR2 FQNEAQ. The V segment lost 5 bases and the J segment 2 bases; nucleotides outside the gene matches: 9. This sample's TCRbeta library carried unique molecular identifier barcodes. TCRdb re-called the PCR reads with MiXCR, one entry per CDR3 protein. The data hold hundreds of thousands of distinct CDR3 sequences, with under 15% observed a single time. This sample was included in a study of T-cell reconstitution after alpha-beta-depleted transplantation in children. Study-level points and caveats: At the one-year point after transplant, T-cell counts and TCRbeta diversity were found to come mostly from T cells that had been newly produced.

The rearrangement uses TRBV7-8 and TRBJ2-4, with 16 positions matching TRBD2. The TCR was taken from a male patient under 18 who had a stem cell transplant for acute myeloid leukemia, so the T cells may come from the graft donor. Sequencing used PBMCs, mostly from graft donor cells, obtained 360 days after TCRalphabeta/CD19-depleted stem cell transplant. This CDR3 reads CASSRGTSGRAGTKNIQYF. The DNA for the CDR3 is TGTGCCAGCAGCCGCGGGACTAGCGGGAGGGCCGGGACCAAAAACATTCAGTACTTC.